This T cell receptor (beta chain) derives from a study of CD8 T cells in ankylosing spondylitis (dated by TCRdb to about 2017). For context, the study as a whole: To find TCR variants linked to disease, the study profiled T cell receptor beta repertoires in ankylosing spondylitis patients and healthy donors. The full study cohort was made up of about 25 ankylosing spondylitis patients and around 100 healthy donors. Peripheral blood was sampled, and synovial fluid was additionally collected from ankylosing spondylitis patients. The research as a whole found: The disease-linked clones had a CD8+ phenotype and were found at relatively low frequencies in peripheral blood. The disease-linked clones were reported as significantly enriched in matched synovial fluid samples from ankylosing spondylitis patients. Some motif variants had previously been reported in the synovial fluid and blood of reactive arthritis patients, which suggests shared mechanisms of disease initiation. Blood from ankylosing spondylitis patients appeared to be characterized by a TCR beta motif composed of under ten highly homologous amino acid variants.

The listed sequencing device is Illumina MiSeq. TCR beta libraries were prepared by quantitative 5'-RACE with molecular barcodes. The paper's data handling went like this. A new computational method based on a probabilistic model of VDJ rearrangement was used to identify disease-linked TCR variants. The public reads were reprocessed in TCRdb via fastp at Q25 and MiXCR, keeping in-frame beta chains. CDR3 protein sequences are deduplicated, and each keeps its most common genes and DNA. For this entry, the V and J calls and clone size follow TCRdb and not the study's own pipeline. The table for this sample lists 35,000 or so distinct CDR3 sequences; 15% to 20% of them were counted only once. About 45% of the sample belongs to the ten largest clones. The germline V gene gives CDR1 as SQVTM and CDR2 as ANQGSEA. From the cysteine up to the phenylalanine, the CDR3 has a length of 13 residues. This entry keeps only the CDR3 DNA: 39 bases, framed from base 1. Here V drops 4 bases and J drops 2 bases, and the junction holds 2 bases not matched to any gene.

This clonotype has only a few counts. Its recognized antigen is unknown. The record has no base qualities; no much larger clone is one base away. Source material: blood. The sequence came from a male donor with ankylosing spondylitis or in good health (not recorded which). The chain links TRBV29-1 with TRBJ2-3; TRBD2 fits 8 bases in the junction. The nucleotides read TGCAGCGTTGGAGCGGGGGCCACAGATACGCAGTATTTT. This yields the protein CSVGAGATDTQYF.